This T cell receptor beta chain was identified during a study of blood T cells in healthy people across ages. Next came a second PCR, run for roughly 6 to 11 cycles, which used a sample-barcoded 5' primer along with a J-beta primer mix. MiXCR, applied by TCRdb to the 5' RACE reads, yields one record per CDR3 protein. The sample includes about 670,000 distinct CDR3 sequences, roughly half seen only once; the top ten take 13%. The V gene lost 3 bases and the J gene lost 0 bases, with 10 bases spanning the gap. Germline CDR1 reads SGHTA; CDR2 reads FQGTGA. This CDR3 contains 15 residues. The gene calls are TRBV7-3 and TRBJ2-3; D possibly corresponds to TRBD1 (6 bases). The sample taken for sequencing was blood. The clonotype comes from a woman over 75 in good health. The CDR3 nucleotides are TGTGCCAGCAGCTTTGGACAGTCTAGCACAGATACGCAGTATTTT. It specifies CASSFGQSSTDTQYF.